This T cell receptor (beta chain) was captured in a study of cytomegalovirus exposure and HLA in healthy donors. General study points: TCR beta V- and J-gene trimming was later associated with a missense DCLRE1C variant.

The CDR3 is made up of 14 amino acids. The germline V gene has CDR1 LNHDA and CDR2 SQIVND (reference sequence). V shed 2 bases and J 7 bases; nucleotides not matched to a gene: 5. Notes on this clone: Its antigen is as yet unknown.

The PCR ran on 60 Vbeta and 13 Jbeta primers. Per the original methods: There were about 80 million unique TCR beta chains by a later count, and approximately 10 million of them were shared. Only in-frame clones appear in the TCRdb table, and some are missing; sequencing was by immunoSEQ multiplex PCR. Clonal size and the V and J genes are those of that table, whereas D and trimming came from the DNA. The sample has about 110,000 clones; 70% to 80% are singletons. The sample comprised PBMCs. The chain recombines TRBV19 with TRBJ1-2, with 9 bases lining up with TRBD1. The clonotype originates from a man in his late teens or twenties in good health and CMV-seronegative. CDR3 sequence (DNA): TGTGCCAGTAGTATATTGGACAGGGGCTCTGGCTACACCTTC. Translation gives CASSILDRGSGYTF.